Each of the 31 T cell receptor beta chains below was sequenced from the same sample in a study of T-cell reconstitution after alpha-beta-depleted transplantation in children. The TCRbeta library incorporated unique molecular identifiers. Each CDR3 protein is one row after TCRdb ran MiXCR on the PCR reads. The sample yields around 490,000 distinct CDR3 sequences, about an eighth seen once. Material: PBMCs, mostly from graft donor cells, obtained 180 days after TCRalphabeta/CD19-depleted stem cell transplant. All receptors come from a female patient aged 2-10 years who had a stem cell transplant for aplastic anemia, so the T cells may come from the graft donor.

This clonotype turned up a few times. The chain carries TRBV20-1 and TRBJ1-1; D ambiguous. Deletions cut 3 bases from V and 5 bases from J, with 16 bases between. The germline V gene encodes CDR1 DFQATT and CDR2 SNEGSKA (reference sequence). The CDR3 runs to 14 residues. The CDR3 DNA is TGCAGTGCTAGTCATGCGGGTGGTGGGACTGAAGCTTTCTTT. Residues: CSASHAGGGTEAFF.

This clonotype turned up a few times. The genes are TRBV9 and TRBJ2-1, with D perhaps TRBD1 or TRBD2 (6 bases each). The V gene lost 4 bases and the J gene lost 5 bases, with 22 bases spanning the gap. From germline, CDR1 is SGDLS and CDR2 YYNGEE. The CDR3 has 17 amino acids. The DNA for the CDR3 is TGTGCCAGCAGCCCCCGGCTCATAGGGGGGTCGGACAATGAGCAGTTCTTC. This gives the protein CASSPRLIGGSDNEQFF.

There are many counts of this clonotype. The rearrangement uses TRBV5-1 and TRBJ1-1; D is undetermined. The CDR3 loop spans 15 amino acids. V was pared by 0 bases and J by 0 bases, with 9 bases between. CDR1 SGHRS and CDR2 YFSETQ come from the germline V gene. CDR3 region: CASSLGRAVNTEAFF. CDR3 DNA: TGCGCCAGCAGCTTGGGAAGGGCGGTGAACACTGAAGCTTTCTTT.

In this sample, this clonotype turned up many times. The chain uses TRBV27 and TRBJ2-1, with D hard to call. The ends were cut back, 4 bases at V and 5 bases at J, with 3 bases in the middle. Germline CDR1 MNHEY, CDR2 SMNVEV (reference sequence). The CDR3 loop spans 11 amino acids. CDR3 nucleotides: TGTGCCAGCAGTTATCACAATGAGCAGTTCTTC. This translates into CASSYHNEQFF.

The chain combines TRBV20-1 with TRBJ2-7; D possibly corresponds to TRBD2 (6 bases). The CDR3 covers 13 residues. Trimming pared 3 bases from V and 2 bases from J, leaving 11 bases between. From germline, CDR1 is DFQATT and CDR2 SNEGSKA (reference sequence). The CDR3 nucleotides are TGCAGTGCTAGTCTGGGGGGACCCTACGAGCAGTACTTC. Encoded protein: CSASLGGPYEQYF.

The CDR3 loop is CASSQEDRGIYGYTF. The DNA of the CDR3 is TGCGCCAGCAGCCAAGAAGACAGGGGTATTTATGGCTACACCTTC. The chain carries TRBV4-3 and TRBJ1-2; TRBD1 aligns across 8 bases. The trim removed 0 bases at V and 5 bases at J, leaving 5 bases unmatched. This CDR3 region has 15 residues. CDR1 and CDR2 (germline): LGHNA, YSLEER.

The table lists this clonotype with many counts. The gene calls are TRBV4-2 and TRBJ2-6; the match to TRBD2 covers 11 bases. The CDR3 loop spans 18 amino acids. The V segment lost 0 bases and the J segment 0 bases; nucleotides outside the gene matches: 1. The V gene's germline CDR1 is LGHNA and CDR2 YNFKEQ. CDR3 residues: CASSQETSGSSGANVLTF. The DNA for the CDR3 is TGTGCCAGCAGCCAAGAAACTAGCGGGAGCTCTGGGGCCAACGTCCTGACTTTC.

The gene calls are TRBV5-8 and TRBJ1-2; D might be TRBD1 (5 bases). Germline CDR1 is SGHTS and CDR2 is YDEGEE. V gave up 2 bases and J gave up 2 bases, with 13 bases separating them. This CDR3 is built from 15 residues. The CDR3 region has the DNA TGTGCCAGCAGCTTCCCTGGGACGAGGAACTATGGCTACACCTTC. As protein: CASSFPGTRNYGYTF.

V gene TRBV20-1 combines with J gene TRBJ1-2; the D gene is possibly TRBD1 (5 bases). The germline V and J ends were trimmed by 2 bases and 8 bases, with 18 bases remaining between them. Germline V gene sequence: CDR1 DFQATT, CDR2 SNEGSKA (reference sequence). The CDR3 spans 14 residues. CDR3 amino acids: CSARSRDGPLGYTF. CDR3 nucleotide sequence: TGCAGTGCTAGAAGCCGGGACGGCCCTTTGGGCTACACCTTC.

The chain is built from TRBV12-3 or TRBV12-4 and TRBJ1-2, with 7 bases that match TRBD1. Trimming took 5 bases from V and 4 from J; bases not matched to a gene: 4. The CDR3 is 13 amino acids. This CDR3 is CASSDRVGYGYTF. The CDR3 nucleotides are TGTGCCAGCAGTGACAGGGTTGGCTATGGCTACACCTTC.

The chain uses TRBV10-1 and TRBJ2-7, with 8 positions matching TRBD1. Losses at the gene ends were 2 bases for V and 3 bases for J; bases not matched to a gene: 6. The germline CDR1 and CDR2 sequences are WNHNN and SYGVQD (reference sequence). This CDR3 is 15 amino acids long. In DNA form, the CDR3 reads TGCGCCAGCAGTGAGGGACAGGGAACGGTCTACGAGCAGTACTTC. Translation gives CASSEGQGTVYEQYF.

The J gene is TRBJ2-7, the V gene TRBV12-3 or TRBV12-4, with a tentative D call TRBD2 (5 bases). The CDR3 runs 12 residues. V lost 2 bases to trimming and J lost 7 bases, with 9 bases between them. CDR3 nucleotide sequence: TGTGCCAGCAGTTTAAGGAAGCGGGAGCAGTACTTC. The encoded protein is CASSLRKREQYF.

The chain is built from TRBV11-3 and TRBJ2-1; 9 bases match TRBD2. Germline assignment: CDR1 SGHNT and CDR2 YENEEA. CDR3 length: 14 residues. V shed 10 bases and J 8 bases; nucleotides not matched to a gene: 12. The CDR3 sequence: CATTKGLADDEQFF. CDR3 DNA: TGTGCCACAACAAAGGGACTAGCAGACGATGAGCAGTTCTTC.

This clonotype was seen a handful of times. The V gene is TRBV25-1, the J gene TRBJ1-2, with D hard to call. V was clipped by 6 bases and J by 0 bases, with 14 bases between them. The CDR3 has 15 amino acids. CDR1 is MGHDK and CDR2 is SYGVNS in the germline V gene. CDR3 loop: CASSPPGDSNYGYTF. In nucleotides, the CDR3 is TGTGCCAGCAGCCCCCCCGGGGATTCTAACTATGGCTACACCTTC.

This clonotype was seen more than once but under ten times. This CDR3 reads CASSSGRGEQFF. The CDR3 DNA reads TGTGCCAGCAGCTCTGGGAGGGGTGAGCAGTTCTTC. The chain has TRBV7-2 and TRBJ2-1; 7 bases agree with TRBD2. V dropped 4 bases and J dropped 9; count of bases not matched to a gene: 3. Germline CDR1 SGHTA, CDR2 FQGNSA. The CDR3 has 12 residues.

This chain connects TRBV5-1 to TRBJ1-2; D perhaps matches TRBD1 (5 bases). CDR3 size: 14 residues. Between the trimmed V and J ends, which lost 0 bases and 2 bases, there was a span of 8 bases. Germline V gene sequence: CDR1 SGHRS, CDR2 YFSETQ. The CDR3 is CASSLEGKNYGYTF. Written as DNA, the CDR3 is TGCGCCAGCAGCTTGGAGGGGAAGAACTATGGCTACACCTTC.

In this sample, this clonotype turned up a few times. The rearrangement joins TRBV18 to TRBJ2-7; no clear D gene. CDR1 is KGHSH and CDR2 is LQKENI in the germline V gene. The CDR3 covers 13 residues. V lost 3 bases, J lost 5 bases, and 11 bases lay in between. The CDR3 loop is CASSPLRSHEQYV. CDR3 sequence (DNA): TGTGCCAGCTCACCTTTGCGGTCTCACGAGCAGTACGTC.

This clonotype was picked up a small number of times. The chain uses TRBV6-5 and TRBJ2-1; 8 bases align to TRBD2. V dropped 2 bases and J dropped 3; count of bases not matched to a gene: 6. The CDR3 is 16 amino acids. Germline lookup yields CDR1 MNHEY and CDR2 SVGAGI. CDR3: CASSYIAGSLYNEQFF. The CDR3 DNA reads TGTGCCAGCAGTTACATAGCGGGATCGCTCTACAATGAGCAGTTCTTC.

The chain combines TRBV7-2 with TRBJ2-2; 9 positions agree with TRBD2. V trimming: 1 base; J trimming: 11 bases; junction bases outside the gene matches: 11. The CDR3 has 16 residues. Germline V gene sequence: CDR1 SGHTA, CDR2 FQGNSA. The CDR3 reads CASSLGGGREGLELFF. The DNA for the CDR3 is TGTGCCAGCAGCTTAGGAGGGGGGCGGGAGGGTCTTGAGCTGTTTTTT.

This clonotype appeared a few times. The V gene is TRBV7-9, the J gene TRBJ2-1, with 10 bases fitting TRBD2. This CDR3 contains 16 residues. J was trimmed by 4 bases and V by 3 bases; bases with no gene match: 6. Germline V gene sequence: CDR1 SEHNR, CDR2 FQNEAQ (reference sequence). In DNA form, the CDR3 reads TGTGCCAGCAGCTTTGCAACTAGCGGGAAGTACAATGAGCAGTTCTTC. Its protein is CASSFATSGKYNEQFF.

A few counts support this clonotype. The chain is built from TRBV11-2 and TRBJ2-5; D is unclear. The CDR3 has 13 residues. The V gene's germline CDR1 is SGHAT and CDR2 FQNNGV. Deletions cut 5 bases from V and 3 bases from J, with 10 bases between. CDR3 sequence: CASSARMEETQYF. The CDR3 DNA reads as TGTGCCAGCAGCGCCAGGATGGAAGAGACCCAGTACTTC. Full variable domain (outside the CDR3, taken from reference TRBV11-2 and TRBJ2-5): EAGVAQSPRYKIIEKRQSVAFWCNPISGHATLYWYQQILGQGPKLLIQFQNNGVVDDSQLPKDRFSAERLKGVDSTLKIQPAKLEDSAVYLCASSARMEETQYFGPGTRLLVL.

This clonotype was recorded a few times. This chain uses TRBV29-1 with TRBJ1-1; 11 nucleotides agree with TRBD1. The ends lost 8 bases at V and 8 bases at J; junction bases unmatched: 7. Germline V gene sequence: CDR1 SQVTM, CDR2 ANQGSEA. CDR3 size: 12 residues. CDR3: CSCSGQGAEAFF. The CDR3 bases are TGCAGCTGTAGCGGACAGGGGGCAGAAGCTTTCTTT.

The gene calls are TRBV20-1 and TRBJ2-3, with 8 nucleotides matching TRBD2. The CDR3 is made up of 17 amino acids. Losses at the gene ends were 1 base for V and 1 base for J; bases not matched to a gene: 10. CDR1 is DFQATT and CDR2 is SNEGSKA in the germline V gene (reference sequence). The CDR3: CSARAFGLAGRTDTQYF. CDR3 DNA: TGCAGTGCTAGAGCTTTTGGATTAGCGGGACGCACAGATACGCAGTATTTT.

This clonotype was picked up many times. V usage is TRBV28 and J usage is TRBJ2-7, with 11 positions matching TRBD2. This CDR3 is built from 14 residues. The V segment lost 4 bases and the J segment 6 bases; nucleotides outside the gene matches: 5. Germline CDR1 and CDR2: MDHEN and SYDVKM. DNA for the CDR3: TGTGCCAGCAGTTCACTAGCGGGAGCTAGCGAGCAGTACTTC. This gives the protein CASSSLAGASEQYF.

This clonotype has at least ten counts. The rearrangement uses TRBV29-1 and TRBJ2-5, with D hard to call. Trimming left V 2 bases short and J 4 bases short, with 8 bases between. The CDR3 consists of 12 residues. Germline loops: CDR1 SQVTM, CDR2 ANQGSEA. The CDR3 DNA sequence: TGCAGCGTTGAAAACAGCCCAGAGACCCAGTACTTC. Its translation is CSVENSPETQYF.

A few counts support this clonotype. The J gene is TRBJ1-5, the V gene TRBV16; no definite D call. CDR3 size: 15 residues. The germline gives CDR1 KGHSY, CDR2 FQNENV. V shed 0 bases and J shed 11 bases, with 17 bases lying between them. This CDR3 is CASSQSNAITSTQHF. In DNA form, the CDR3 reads TGTGCCAGCAGCCAATCCAACGCCATAACCAGTACCCAGCATTTT.

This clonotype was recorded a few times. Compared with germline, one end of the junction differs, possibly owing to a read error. The CDR3 sequence: CSAERDTDTQYF. For the CDR3, the DNA is TGCAGCGCTGAAAGGGACACAGATACGCAGTATTTT. The chain links TRBV29-1 to TRBJ2-3; D is uncertain. The germline gives CDR1 SQVTM, CDR2 ANQGSEA. The length of the CDR3 is 12 residues.

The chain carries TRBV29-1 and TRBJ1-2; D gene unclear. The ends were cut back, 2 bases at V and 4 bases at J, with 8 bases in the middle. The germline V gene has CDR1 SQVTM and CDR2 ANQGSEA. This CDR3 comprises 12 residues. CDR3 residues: CSVEYFPYGYTF. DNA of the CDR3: TGCAGCGTTGAATACTTCCCCTATGGCTACACCTTC.

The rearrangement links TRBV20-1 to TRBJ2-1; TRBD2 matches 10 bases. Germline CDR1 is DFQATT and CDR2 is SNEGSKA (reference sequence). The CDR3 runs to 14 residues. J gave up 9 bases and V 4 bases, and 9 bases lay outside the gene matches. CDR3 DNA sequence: TGCAGTGCTACGCTAGCGGGAGTGGGGGTTGAGCAGTTCTTC. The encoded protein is CSATLAGVGVEQFF.

CDR3 amino acids: CASSQDPGLAGDFYNEQFF. The CDR3 DNA sequence: TGTGCCAGCAGCCAAGACCCGGGACTAGCGGGAGATTTCTACAATGAGCAGTTCTTC. J is TRBJ2-1 and V is TRBV3-1; 14 positions agree with TRBD2. Looked up from germline, CDR1 is LGHDT and CDR2 is YNNKEL (reference sequence). V was pared by 0 bases and J by 3 bases, with 7 bases of the junction left unmatched. This CDR3 spans 19 amino acids.

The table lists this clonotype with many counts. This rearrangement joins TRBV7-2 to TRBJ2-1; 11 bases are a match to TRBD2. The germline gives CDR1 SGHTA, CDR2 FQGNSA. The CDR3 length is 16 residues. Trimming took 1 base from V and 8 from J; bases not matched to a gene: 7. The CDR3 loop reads CASSLEGSGRAYEQFF. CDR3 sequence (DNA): TGTGCCAGCAGCTTAGAAGGTAGCGGGAGGGCGTATGAGCAGTTCTTC.